The clone carrying this T cell receptor (beta chain) was recorded at least ten times. Its antigen remains unknown. This entry belongs to a study of prognosis after radiotherapy for stage I lung cancer. Looking at the study overall: Concurrently with stereotactic body radiotherapy, no other therapy was received by any patient.

Overall study findings and caveats: Usage of the TRBV and TRBJ genes (in patients with versus without metastases) was reportedly different. Patients who went on to get distant metastases had lower Shannon entropy after stereotactic body radiation therapy.

Genomic DNA was the source, and TCR beta CDR3 was amplified from it by two-round multiplex PCR. Initially, in first-round PCR, primers specific to each TRBV and TRBJ gene were used. In the second PCR round, amplification relied on universal primers. TCRdb reprocessed the multiplex PCR reads with MiXCR, giving one entry per CDR3 protein. The sample has some 38,000 distinct CDR3 sequences; roughly 25% are singletons. Germline V lookup: CDR1 SGDLS, CDR2 YYNGEE. The CDR3 runs 16 residues. With 3 bases clipped from V and 1 base from J, the junction kept 7 bases outside the gene matches. The sample was PBMCs, taken before or after stereotactic body radiation therapy (not recorded which). This sequence originates from a donor of 50 years or more with non-small cell lung cancer. This chain uses TRBV9 with TRBJ1-2; 9 bases agree with TRBD1. CDR3 residues: CASSGTGGTFNYGYTF. The CDR3 nucleotides are TGTGCCAGCAGCGGAACAGGGGGCACTTTTAACTATGGCTACACCTTC.